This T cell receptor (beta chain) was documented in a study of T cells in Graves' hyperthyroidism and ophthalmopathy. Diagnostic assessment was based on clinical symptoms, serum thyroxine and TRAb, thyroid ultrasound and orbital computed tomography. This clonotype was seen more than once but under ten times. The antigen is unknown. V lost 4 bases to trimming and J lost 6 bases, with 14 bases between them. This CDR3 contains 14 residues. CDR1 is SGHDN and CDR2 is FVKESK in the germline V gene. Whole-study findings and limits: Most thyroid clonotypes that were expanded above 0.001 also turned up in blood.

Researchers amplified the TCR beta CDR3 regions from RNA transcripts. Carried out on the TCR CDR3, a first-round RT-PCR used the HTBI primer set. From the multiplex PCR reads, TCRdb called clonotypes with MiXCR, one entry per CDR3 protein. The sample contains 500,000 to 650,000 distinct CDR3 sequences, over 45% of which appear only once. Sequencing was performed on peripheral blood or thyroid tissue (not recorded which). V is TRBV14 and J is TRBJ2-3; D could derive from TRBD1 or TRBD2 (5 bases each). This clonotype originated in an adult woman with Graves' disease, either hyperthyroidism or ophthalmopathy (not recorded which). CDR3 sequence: CASSRSSEGDTQYF. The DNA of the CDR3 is TGTGCCAGCAGCCGGAGTAGCGAGGGGGATACGCAGTATTTT.